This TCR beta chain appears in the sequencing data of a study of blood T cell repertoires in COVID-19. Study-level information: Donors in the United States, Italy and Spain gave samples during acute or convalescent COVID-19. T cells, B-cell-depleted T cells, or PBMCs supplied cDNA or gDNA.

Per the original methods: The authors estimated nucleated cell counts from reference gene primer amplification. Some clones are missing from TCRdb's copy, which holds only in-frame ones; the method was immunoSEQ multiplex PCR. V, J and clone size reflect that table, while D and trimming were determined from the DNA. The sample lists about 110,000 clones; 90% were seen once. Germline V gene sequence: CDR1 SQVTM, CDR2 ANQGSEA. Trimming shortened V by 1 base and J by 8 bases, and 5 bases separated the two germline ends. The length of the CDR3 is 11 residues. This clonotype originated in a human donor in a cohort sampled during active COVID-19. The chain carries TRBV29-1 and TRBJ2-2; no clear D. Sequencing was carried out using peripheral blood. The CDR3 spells CSVEGAGELFF. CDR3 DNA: TGCAGCGTTGAAGGAGCGGGGGAGCTGTTTTTT.